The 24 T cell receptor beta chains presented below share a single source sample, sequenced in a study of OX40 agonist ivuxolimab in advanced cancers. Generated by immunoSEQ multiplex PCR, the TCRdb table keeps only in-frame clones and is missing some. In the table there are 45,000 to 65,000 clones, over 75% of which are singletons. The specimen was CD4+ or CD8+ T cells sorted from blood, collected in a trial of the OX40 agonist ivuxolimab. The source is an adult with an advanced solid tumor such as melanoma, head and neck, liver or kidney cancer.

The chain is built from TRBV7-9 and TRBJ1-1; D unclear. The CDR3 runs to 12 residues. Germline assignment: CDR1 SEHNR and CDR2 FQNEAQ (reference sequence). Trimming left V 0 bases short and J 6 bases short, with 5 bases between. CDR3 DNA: TGTGCCAGCAGCTTAGCGGGAGCTGAAGCTTTCTTT. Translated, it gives CASSLAGAEAFF. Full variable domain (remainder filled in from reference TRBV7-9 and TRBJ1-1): DTGVSQNPRHKITKRGQNVTFRCDPISEHNRLYWYRQTLGQGPEFLTYFQNEAQLEKSRLLSDRFSAERPKGSFSTLEIQRTEQGDSAMYLCASSLAGAEAFFGQGTRLTVV.

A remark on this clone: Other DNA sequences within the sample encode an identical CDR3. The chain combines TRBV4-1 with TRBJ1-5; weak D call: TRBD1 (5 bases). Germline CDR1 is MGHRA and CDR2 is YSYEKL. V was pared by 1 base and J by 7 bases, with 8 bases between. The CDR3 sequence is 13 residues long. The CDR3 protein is CASSQGGVQPQHF. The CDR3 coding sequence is TGCGCCAGCAGCCAAGGAGGGGTGCAGCCCCAGCATTTT.

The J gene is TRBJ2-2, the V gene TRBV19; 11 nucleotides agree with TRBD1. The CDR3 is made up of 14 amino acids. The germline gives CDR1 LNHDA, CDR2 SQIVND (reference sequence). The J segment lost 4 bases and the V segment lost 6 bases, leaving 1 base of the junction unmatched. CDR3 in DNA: TGTGCCAGTAGGGGGACAGGGGGCACCGGGGAGCTGTTTTTT. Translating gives CASRGTGGTGELFF. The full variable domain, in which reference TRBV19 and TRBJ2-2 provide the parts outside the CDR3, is DGGITQSPKYLFRKEGQNVTLSCEQNLNHDAMYWYRQDPGQGLRLIYYSQIVNDFQKGDIAEGYSVSREKKESFPLTVTSAQKNPTAFYLCASRGTGGTGELFFGEGSRLTVL.

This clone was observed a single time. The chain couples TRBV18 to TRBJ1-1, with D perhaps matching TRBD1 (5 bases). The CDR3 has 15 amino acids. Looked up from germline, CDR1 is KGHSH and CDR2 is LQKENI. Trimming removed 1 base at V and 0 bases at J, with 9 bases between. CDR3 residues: CASSPLAGLNTEAFF. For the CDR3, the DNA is TGTGCCAGCTCACCACTGGCAGGGTTGAACACTGAAGCTTTCTTT.

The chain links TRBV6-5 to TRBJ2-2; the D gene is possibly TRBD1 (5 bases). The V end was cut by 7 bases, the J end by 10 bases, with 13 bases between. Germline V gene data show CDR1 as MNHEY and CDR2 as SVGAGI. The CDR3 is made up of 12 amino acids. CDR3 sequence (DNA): TGTGCCAGCACCGTTGGGGCGGCGGAGCTGTTTTTT. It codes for CASTVGAAELFF.

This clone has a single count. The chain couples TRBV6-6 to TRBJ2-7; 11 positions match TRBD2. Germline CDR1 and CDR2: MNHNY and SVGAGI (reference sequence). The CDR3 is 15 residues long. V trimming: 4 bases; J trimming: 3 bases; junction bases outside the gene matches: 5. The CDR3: CASSSGTSGVYEQYF. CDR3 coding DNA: TGTGCCAGCAGTTCCGGGACTAGCGGAGTCTACGAGCAGTACTTC.

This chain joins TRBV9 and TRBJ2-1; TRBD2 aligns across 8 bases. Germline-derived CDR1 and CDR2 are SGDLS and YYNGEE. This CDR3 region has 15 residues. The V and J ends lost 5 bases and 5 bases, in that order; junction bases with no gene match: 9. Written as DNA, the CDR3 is TGTGCCAGCAGTGAAATAGCGGGGTTCGACAATGAGCAGTTCTTC. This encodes CASSEIAGFDNEQFF.

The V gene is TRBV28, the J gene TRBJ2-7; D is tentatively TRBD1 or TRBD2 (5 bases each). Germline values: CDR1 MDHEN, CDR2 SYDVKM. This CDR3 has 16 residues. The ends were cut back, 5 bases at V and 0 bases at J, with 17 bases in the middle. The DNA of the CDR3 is TGTGCCAGCAGTCCGGGGACGTATGTTAGCTCCTACGAGCAGTACTTC. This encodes CASSPGTYVSSYEQYF.

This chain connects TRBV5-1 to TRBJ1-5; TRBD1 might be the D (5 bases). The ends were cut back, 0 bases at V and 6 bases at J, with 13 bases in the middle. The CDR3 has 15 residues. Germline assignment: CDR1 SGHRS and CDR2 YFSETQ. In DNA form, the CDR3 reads TGCGCCAGCAGCTTGGCAGGCCAGGGTGGTCAGCCCCAGCATTTT. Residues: CASSLAGQGGQPQHF.

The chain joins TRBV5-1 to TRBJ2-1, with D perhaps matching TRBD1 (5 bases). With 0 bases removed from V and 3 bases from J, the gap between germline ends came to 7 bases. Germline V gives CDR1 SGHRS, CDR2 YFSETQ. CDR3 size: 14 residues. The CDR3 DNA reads TGCGCCAGCAGCTTGGAGGACAACTACAATGAGCAGTTCTTC. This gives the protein CASSLEDNYNEQFF.

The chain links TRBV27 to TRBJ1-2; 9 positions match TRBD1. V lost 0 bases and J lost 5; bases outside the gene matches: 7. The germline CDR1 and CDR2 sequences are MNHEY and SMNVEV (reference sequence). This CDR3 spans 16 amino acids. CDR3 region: CASSLSGTGPRYGYTF. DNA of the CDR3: TGTGCCAGCAGTTTATCTGGGACAGGGCCCCGATATGGCTACACCTTC.

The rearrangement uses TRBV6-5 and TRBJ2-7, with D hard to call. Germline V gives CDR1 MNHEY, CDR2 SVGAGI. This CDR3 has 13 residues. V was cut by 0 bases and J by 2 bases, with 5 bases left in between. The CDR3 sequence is CASSYSWAYEQYF. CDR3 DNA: TGTGCCAGCAGTTACTCGTGGGCCTACGAGCAGTACTTC.

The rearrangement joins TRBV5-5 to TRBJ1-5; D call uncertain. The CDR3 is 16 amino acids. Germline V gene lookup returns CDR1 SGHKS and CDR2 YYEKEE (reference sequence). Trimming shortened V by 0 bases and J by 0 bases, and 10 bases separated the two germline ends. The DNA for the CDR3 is TGTGCCAGCAGCTTGGACCCCCTAAATAGCAATCAGCCCCAGCATTTT. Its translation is CASSLDPLNSNQPQHF.

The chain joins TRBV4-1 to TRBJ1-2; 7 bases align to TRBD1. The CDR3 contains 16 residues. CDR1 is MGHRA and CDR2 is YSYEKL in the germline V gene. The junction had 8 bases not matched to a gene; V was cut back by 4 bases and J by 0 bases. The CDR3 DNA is TGCGCCAGCAGCCTAACTACAGGGGACTCTAACTATGGCTACACCTTC. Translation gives CASSLTTGDSNYGYTF.

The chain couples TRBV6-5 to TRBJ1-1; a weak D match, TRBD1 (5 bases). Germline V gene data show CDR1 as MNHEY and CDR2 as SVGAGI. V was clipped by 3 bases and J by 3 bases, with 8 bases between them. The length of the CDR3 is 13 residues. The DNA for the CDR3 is TGTGCCAGCAGTTATGTGGGGGACACTGAAGCTTTCTTT. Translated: CASSYVGDTEAFF.

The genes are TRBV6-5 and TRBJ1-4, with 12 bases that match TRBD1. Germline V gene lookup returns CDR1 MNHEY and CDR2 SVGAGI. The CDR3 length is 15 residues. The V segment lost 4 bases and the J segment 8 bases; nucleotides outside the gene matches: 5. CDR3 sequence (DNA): TGTGCCAGCAGTTGGGGACAGGGGGCAGGGGAAAAACTGTTTTTT. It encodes CASSWGQGAGEKLFF.

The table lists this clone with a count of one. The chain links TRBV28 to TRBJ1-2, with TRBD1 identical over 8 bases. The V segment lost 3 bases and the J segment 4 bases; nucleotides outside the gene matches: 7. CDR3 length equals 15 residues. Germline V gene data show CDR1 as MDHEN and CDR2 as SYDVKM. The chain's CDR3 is CASSLALTGGYGYTF. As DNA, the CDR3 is TGTGCCAGCAGTTTGGCCCTTACAGGGGGCTATGGCTACACCTTC.

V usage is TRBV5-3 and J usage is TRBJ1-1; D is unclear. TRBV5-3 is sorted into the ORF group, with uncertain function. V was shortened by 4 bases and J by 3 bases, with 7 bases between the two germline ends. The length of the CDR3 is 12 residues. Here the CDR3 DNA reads TGTGCCAGAAGCCCCCGGGACACTGAAGCTTTCTTT. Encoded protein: CARSPRDTEAFF.

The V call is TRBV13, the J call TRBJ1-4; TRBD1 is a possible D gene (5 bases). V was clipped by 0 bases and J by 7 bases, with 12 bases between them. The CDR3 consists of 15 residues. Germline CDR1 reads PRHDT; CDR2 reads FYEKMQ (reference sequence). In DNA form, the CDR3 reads TGTGCCAGCAGCTTAGGTGTCAGGGAAGTTGAAAAACTGTTTTTT. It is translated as CASSLGVREVEKLFF. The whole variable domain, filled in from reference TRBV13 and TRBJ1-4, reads AAGVIQSPRHLIKEKRETATLKCYPIPRHDTVYWYQQGPGQDPQFLISFYEKMQSDKGSIPDRFSAQQFSDYHSELNMSSLELGDSALYFCASSLGVREVEKLFFGSGTQLSVL.

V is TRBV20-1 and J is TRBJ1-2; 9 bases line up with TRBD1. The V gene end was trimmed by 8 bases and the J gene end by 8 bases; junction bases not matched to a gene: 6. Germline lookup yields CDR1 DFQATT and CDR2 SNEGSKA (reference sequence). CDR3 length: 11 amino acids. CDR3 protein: CSTVGTGGYTF. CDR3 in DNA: TGCAGTACCGTAGGGACAGGGGGCTACACCTTC.

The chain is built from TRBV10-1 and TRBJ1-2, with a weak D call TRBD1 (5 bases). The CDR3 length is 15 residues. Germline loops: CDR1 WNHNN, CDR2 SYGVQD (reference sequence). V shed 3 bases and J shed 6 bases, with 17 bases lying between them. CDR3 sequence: CASSEFRGAVHGYTF. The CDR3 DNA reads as TGCGCCAGCAGTGAATTTAGGGGCGCTGTGCATGGCTACACCTTC.

DNA of the CDR3: TGTGCCAGTAGTATGGTCGGCGGCGGCACTGAAGCTTTCTTT. It specifies CASSMVGGGTEAFF. The chain carries TRBV19 and TRBJ1-1; D remains ambiguous. Trimming stripped 3 bases from V and 4 bases from J, with 12 bases between. CDR3 length equals 14 residues. Germline V gene data show CDR1 as LNHDA and CDR2 as SQIVND (reference sequence).

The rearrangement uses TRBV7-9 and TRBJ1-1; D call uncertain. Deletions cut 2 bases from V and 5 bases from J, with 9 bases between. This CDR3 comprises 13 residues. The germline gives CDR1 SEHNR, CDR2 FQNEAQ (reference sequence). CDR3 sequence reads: CASSLIGPTEAFF. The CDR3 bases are TGTGCCAGCAGCTTAATCGGACCGACTGAAGCTTTCTTT.

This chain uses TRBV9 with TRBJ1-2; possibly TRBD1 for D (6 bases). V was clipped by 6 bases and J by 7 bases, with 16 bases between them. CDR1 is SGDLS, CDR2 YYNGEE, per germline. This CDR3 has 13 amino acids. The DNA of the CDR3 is TGTGCCAGCACCTTAGGGGGGGACTTTGGCTACACCTTC. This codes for CASTLGGDFGYTF.